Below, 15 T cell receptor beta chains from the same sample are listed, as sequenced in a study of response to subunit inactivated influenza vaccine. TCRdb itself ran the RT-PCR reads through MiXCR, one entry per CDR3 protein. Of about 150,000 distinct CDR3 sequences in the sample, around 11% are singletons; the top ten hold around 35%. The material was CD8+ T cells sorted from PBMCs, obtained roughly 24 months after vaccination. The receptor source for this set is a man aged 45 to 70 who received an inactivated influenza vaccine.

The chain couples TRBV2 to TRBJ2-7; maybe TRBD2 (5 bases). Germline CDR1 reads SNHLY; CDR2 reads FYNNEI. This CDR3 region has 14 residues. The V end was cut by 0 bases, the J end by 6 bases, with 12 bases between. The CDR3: CASSEAYSTSEQYF. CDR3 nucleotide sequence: TGTGCCAGCAGTGAAGCTTACAGTACTAGCGAGCAGTACTTC.

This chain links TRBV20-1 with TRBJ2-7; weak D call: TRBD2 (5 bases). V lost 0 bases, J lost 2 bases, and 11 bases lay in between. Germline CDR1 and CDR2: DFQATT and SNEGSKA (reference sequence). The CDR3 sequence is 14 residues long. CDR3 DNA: TGCAGTGCTAGAGATGCGGGTTGGACCTACGAGCAGTACTTC. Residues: CSARDAGWTYEQYF.

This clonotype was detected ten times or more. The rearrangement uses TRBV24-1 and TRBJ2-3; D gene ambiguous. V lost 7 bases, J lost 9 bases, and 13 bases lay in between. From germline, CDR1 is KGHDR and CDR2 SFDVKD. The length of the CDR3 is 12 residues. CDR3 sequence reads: CATSQMGLTQYF. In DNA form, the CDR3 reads TGTGCCACCAGCCAGATGGGGTTGACGCAGTATTTT.

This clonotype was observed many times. CDR3 nucleotides: TGTGCCAGCAGTTCCACCGGGACAGGAGAAGAGCAGTTCTTC. Translating it yields CASSSTGTGEEQFF. The chain recombines TRBV28 with TRBJ2-1; 8 bases map to TRBD1. Germline assignment: CDR1 MDHEN and CDR2 SYDVKM. The CDR3 consists of 14 residues. Trimming at V came to 4 bases and at J to 10 bases, leaving 9 bases not matched to a gene.

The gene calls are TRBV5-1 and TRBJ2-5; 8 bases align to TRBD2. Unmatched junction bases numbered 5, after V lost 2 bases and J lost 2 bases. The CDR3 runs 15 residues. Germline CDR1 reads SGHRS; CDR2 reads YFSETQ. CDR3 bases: TGCGCCAGCAGCTTAACGGGGGGGAGACAAGAGACCCAGTACTTC. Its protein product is CASSLTGGRQETQYF.

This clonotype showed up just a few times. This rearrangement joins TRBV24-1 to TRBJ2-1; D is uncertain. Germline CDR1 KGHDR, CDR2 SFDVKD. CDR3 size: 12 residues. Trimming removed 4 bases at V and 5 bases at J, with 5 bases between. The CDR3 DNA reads TGTGCCACCAGTGACTACAACAATGAGCAGTTCTTC. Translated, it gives CATSDYNNEQFF.

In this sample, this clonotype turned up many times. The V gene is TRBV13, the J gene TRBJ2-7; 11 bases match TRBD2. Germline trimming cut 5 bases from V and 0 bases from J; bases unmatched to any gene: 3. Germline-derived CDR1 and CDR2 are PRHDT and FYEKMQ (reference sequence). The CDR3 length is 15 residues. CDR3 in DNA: TGTGCCAGCAGCCTTACTAGCGGGGGCTCCTACGAGCAGTACTTC. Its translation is CASSLTSGGSYEQYF.

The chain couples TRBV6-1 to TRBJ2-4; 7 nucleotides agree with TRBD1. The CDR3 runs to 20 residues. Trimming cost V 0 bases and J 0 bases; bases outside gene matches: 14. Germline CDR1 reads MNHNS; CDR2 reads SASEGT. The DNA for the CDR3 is TGTGCCAGCAGTGAAGCCGGGACAGTGATAGCCCCAATAGCCAAAAACATTCAGTACTTC. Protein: CASSEAGTVIAPIAKNIQYF.

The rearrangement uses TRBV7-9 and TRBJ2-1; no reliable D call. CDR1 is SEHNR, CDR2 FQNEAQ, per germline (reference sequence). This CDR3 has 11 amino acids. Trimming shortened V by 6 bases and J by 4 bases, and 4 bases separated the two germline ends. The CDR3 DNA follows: TGTGCCAGCAGGGAATACAATGAGCAGTTCTTC. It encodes CASREYNEQFF.

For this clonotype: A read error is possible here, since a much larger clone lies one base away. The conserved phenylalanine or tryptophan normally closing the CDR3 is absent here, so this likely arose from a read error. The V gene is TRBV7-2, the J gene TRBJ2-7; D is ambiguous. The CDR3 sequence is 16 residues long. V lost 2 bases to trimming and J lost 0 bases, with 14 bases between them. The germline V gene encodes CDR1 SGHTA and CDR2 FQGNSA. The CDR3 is CASSLSPATRSYEQYY. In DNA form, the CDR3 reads TGTGCCAGCAGCTTATCCCCGGCTACCCGCTCCTACGAGCAGTACTAC.

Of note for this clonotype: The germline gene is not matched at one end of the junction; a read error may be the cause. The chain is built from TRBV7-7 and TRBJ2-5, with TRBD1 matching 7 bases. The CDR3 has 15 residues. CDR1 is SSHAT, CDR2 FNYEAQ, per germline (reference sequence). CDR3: CASSSGQEGIETQYF. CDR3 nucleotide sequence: TGTGCTAGCAGCTCCGGACAGGAAGGGATAGAGACCCAGTACTTC.

The CDR3 DNA reads TGCGCCAGCAGCCCCGGGACAGTTAGCACAGATACGCAGTATTTT. It specifies CASSPGTVSTDTQYF. The chain combines TRBV5-1 with TRBJ2-3, with 7 bases matching TRBD1. The CDR3 covers 15 residues. J was trimmed by 0 bases and V by 4 bases; bases with no gene match: 5. CDR1 is SGHRS, CDR2 YFSETQ, per germline.

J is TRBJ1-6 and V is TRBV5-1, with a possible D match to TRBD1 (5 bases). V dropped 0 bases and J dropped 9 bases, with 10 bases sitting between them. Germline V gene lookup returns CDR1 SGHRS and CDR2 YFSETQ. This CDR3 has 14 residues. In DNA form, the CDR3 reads TGCGCCAGCAGCTTGGCGGGGGGTGCTTCACCCCTCCACTTT. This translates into CASSLAGGASPLHF.

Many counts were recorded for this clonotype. CDR3: CSARDLLGSNYGYTF. CDR3 in DNA: TGCAGTGCTAGAGATCTGCTGGGGTCTAACTATGGCTACACCTTC. This chain connects TRBV20-1 to TRBJ1-2; D is undetermined. From germline, CDR1 is DFQATT and CDR2 SNEGSKA (reference sequence). The CDR3 loop spans 15 amino acids. V gave up 0 bases and J gave up 0 bases, with 11 bases separating them.

CDR3 sequence (DNA): TGTGCCAGCAGTTTAGCACCTCCCCTGTCGTACAATGAGCAGTTCTTC. Its translation is CASSLAPPLSYNEQFF. The rearrangement links TRBV12-3 or TRBV12-4 to TRBJ2-1; D is undetermined. The V and J ends lost 0 bases and 4 bases respectively, with 13 bases between them. The CDR3 runs 16 residues.